A selection of T cell receptor beta chains follows, all from one sample in a study of T cell responses to AZD1222 COVID-19 vaccine. Sequencing was performed with immunoSEQ multiplex PCR; in TCRdb, only in-frame clones are kept and a portion is missing. The table shows about 140,000 clones, with approximately 90% occurring only once. The material was peripheral blood, obtained on day 0 of AZD1222 vaccination. The receptors here all came from an adult in good health. Each CDR3 is given with its conserved first and last residue. D genes are given only for firm matches. Size values are once, few and many counts, or a class for expanded clones, and some rows have none.

D gene,V gene,J gene,clone size,CDR3 protein,CDR3 DNA
.,TRBV14,TRBJ1-6,.,CASSQGTVYNSPLHF,TGTGCCAGCAGCCAAGGGACGGTCTATAATTCACCCCTCCACTTT
TRBD1,TRBV5-1,TRBJ1-4,.,CASSTGTGDEKLFF,TGCGCCAGCAGTACCGGGACAGGTGATGAAAAACTGTTTTTT
TRBD1,TRBV13,TRBJ1-5,.,CASSHRGFGQPQHF,TGTGCCAGCAGTCACAGGGGATTCGGTCAGCCCCAGCATTTT
TRBD2,TRBV28,TRBJ2-3,.,CASSFWREGADTQYF,TGTGCCAGCAGTTTCTGGCGGGAGGGGGCAGATACGCAGTATTTT
.,TRBV27,TRBJ2-3,once,CASSLLRGNTDTQYF,TGTGCCAGCAGTTTATTACGGGGGAACACAGATACGCAGTATTTT
.,TRBV28,TRBJ1-3,.,CASRDPKLDTIYF,TGTGCCAGCCGGGACCCCAAACTGGACACCATATATTTT
.,TRBV7-9,TRBJ2-7,.,CASSPWGPTSYEQYF,TGTGCCAGCAGCCCGTGGGGCCCAACGTCTTACGAGCAGTACTTC
TRBD2,TRBV7-6,TRBJ2-1,once,CASTPLAGSSYNEQFF,TGTGCCAGCACCCCCCTAGCGGGTAGCTCCTACAATGAGCAGTTCTTC
.,TRBV9,TRBJ1-5,.,CASSPNRWVDQPQHF,TGTGCCAGCAGCCCGAACAGGTGGGTGGATCAGCCCCAGCATTTT
.,TRBV5-1,TRBJ1-3,.,CASSQQGSGNTIYF,TGCGCCAGCAGCCAACAGGGCTCTGGAAACACCATATATTTT
.,TRBV5-6,TRBJ2-7,.,CASSRGGEQYF,TGTGCCAGCAGTCGCGGTGGCGAGCAGTACTTC
.,TRBV19,TRBJ1-2,.,CARKQGHSGYTF,TGTGCCAGAAAACAGGGTCACTCTGGCTACACCTTC
TRBD1,TRBV7-3,TRBJ2-3,.,CASSLAQGGTDTQYF,TGTGCCAGCAGCTTAGCACAGGGGGGCACAGATACGCAGTATTTT
TRBD1,TRBV6-1,TRBJ2-7,.,CASSEYRGRNEQYF,TGTGCCAGCAGTGAGTACAGGGGGCGCAACGAGCAGTACTTC